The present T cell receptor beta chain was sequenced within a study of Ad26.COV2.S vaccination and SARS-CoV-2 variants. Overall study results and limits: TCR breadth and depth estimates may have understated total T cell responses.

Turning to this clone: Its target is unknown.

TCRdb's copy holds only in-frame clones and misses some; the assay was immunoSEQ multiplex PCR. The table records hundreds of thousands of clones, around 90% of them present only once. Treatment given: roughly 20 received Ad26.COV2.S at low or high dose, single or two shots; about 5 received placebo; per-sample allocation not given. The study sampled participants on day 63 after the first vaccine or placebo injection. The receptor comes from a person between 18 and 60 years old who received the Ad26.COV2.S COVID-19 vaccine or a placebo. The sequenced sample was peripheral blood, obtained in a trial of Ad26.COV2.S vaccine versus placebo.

The CDR3 DNA reads as TGTGCCAGCAGTGAGGACGTCTTCTACGAGCAGTACTTC. Residues: CASSEDVFYEQYF. The V and J genes are TRBV6-1 and TRBJ2-7; no clear D. CDR3 length: 13 amino acids. CDR1 MNHNS and CDR2 SASEGT come from the germline V gene. Between the trimmed V and J ends, which lost 3 bases and 3 bases, there was a span of 9 bases.